These T cell receptor beta chains were read from a single sample in a study of response to subunit inactivated influenza vaccine. TCRdb used MiXCR to reprocess the RT-PCR reads, holding one entry per CDR3 protein. This sample has approximately 500,000 distinct CDR3 sequences, with roughly a quarter found just once. The data also belong to a second study, concerning T cells expressing NK-cell markers.

The material was CD4+ T cells sorted from PBMCs, obtained roughly 13 days after vaccination. These receptors were obtained from a man aged 45-65 years who received an inactivated influenza vaccine. CDR3s include the opening cysteine and the closing phenylalanine or tryptophan. D genes are given only for firm matches. Part of the rows lack a size; the others show once, few, many or a class for expanded clones.

clone_size j_call d_call v_call cdr3_nt cdr3_aa
few TRBJ2-1 . TRBV7-8 TGTGCCAGCAGGTCCGGGACCTTTAATGAGCAGTTCTTC CASRSGTFNEQFF
few TRBJ1-5 . TRBV20-1 TGCAGTGCTAGCTCGGATAAACGTCAGCCCCAGCATTTT CSASSDKRQPQHF
. TRBJ2-3 . TRBV12-3/TRBV12-4 TGTGCCAGCAGTTTCTGGGGGTCAGGGACAGATACGCAGTATTTT CASSFWGSGTDTQYF
few TRBJ2-7 . TRBV29-1 TGCAGCGTTGAGCGGTCCCACGAGCAGTACTTC CSVERSHEQYF
. TRBJ2-5 . TRBV5-1 TGCGCCAGCAGCCCCAGGGTCCCTCGGGAGACCCAGTACTTC CASSPRVPRETQYF
few TRBJ2-7 . TRBV28 TGTGCCAGCACCTCCCCCGTGGGGGGCCGCTACGAGCAGTACTTC CASTSPVGGRYEQYF
few TRBJ1-2 . TRBV19 TGTGCCAGTAGTATATTGGGCCAGGACTATGGCTACACCTTC CASSILGQDYGYTF
. TRBJ2-4 . TRBV20-1 TGCAGTGCTAGAGATGGTTGGGGGATAGGAGCCAAAAACATTCAGTACTTC CSARDGWGIGAKNIQYF
. TRBJ1-5 TRBD1 TRBV15 TGTGCCACCAGCCGAAGGGCCCAGGGGGACAATCAGCCCCAGCATTTT CATSRRAQGDNQPQHF
. TRBJ2-6 TRBD1 TRBV6-1 TGTGCCAGCAGTGAGGGACAGGGGTGGCCTGGGGCCAACGTCCTGACTTTC CASSEGQGWPGANVLTF
. TRBJ2-1 . TRBV11-2 TGTGCCAGCAGTCAAGGGGTGGTCCGGGGGAATTACAATGAGCAGTTCTTC CASSQGVVRGNYNEQFF
. TRBJ2-7 TRBD2 TRBV11-2 TGTGCCAGCAGCTTAGATCGAGCTAGCGGCTACGAGCAGTACTTC CASSLDRASGYEQYF
few TRBJ1-1 . TRBV20-1 TGCAGTGCCCTGACTCCAATGAACACTGAAGCTTTCTTT CSALTPMNTEAFF
few TRBJ2-6 . TRBV28 TGTGCCAGCAGCTCCCCCGGCGACTGGGCCAACGTCCTGACTTTC CASSSPGDWANVLTF
few TRBJ2-1 . TRBV5-1 TGCGCCAGCGGACACGGAGACGGTGTGAATGAGCAGTTCTTC CASGHGDGVNEQFF
few TRBJ2-7 . TRBV5-8 TGTGCCAGCAGCCTGGGTCGGCAGGACCGCGGCGAGCAGTACTTC CASSLGRQDRGEQYF
. TRBJ1-5 . TRBV21-1 TGTGCCAGCAGGACCTCAGGGGGCTTGAATCAGCCCCAGCATTTT CASRTSGGLNQPQHF
. TRBJ2-2 . TRBV20-1 TGCAGTGCTAGAGGGGGCTCGGCGAACACCGGGGAGCTGTTTTTT CSARGGSANTGELFF
. TRBJ2-5 . TRBV9 TGTGCCAGCAGCGTAGCCTACTCAGAGACCCAGTACTTC CASSVAYSETQYF
. TRBJ1-6 TRBD1 TRBV3-1 TGTGCCAGCAACAGGGGCGTAGGGTCACCCCTCCACTTT CASNRGVGSPLHF
few TRBJ2-2 . TRBV6-1 TGTGCCAGCAGTCGCCCCCTGGACAGAAGAGGGACCGGGGAGCTGTTTTTT CASSRPLDRRGTGELFF
. TRBJ1-2 . TRBV6-2/TRBV6-3 TGTGCCAGGACCCCACTCCTAAACTATGGCTACACCTTC CARTPLLNYGYTF
few TRBJ2-2 . TRBV12-3/TRBV12-4 TGTGCCAGCAGTTTTTTTTCGTCCGGGGAGCTGTTTTTT CASSFFSSGELFF
. TRBJ1-1 . TRBV3-1 TGTGCCAGCAGCCTGACAGACATGAACACTGAAGCTTTCTTT CASSLTDMNTEAFF
few TRBJ1-1 . TRBV5-1 TGCGCCAGCACCACGGGTGAAGGGATGAACACTGAAGCTTTCTTT CASTTGEGMNTEAFF
few TRBJ1-1 . TRBV12-3/TRBV12-4 TGTGCCAGCAGTTCGCTTCCGGTGAACACTGAAGCTTTCTTT CASSSLPVNTEAFF
many TRBJ2-1 . TRBV12-3/TRBV12-4 TGTGCCAGCAGTCCTAGAGACAGGATCCGGGGGAATGAGCAGTTCTTC CASSPRDRIRGNEQFF
. TRBJ2-1 TRBD2 TRBV7-2 TGTGCCAGCAGTCATAGGCGTCACGTGACTAGCGATGAGCAGTTCTTC CASSHRRHVTSDEQFF
many TRBJ2-7 TRBD2 TRBV20-1 TGCAGTGCTCAAGCAGGGACTAGCGGGCCCAACGAGCAGTACTTC CSAQAGTSGPNEQYF
. TRBJ1-3 TRBD1 TRBV20-1 TGCAGTGCCGGACAGGGGCGATACACCATATATTTT CSAGQGRYTIYF
. TRBJ2-3 . TRBV11-2 TGTGCCAGCAGCCTAGGGTGGGTTAGCACAGATACGCAGTATTTT CASSLGWVSTDTQYF
few TRBJ2-1 . TRBV10-3 TGTGCCATCAGTGAAACTAGCTACCCCAATGAGCAGTTCTTC CAISETSYPNEQFF